These T cell receptor beta chains were read from a single sample in a study of CD8 T cells in Susac syndrome. MiXCR, run by TCRdb on the immunoSEQ multiplex PCR reads, gives a single entry per CDR3 protein. This sample carries more than 130,000 distinct CDR3 sequences, around 94% of them seen once, and the ten largest clones take over 0.25%. Sequenced sample: CD8+ T cells from PBMCs. These receptors were taken from a human donor in good health. CDR3s include the opening cysteine and the closing phenylalanine or tryptophan. A D gene is named only where the DNA matches it firmly. Clone size is stated in some rows and not others, as once, few, many or a class when expanded.

j_call clone_size v_call d_call cdr3_nt cdr3_aa
TRBJ1-3 . TRBV9 . TGTGCCAGCAGCCTCACGGTCGCTGGAAACACCATATATTTT CASSLTVAGNTIYF
TRBJ2-5 . TRBV27 . TGTGCCAGCAGTCCAGATGGGGGGCCGGCAGAGACCCAGTACTTC CASSPDGGPAETQYF
TRBJ2-2 . TRBV11-2 . TGTGCCAGCAGCTTTGGGACGAACACCGGGGAGCTGTTTTTT CASSFGTNTGELFF
TRBJ2-2 . TRBV11-1 TRBD1 TGTGCCAGCAGCGCTTACCAGACAGGGACCGGGGAGCTGTTTTTT CASSAYQTGTGELFF
TRBJ1-2 . TRBV30 . TGTGCCCGGAGGGAATACGGCTACACCTTC CARREYGYTF
TRBJ1-2 . TRBV7-9 . TGTGCCAGCGAGGAGATAAGAAACTATGGCTACACCTTC CASEEIRNYGYTF
TRBJ2-1 . TRBV30 . TGTGCCTGGAGTGAGTATGGAATGAATGAGCAGTTCTTC CAWSEYGMNEQFF
TRBJ2-7 . TRBV7-9 TRBD2 TGTGCCAGCAGCCCACCGGGACTAGCGGGAGGACTCGAGCAGTACTTC CASSPPGLAGGLEQYF
TRBJ2-1 . TRBV7-9 . TGTGCCAGCAGCCCTAGCGATGAGCAGTTCTTC CASSPSDEQFF
TRBJ2-1 . TRBV6-7 . TGTGCCAGCAGTCCGCCCCATGAGCAGTTCTTC CASSPPHEQFF
TRBJ2-7 . TRBV7-9 TRBD2 TGTGCCAGCGCCGGACTAGCGACGGGCTCCTACGAGCAGTACTTC CASAGLATGSYEQYF
TRBJ2-1 once TRBV9 . TGTGCCAGCAGCCTAAAAAGTGATGAGCAGTTCTTC CASSLKSDEQFF
TRBJ2-3 . TRBV27 . TGTGCCAGCAGTTTCCAGGGGAGTACCACAGATACGCAGTATTTT CASSFQGSTTDTQYF